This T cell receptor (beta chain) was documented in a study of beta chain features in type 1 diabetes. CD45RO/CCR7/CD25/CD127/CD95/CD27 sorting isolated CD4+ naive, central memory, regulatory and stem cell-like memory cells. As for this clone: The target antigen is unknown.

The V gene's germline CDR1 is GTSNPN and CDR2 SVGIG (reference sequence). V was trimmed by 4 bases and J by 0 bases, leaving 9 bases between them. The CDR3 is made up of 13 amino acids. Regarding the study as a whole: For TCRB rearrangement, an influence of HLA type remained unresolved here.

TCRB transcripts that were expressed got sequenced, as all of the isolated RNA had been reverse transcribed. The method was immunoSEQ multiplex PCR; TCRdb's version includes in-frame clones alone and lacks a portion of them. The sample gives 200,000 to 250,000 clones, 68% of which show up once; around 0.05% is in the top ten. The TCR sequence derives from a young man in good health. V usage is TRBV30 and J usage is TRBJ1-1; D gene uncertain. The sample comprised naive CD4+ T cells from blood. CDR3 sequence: CAWMGSLNTEAFF. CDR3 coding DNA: TGTGCCTGGATGGGCAGTTTGAACACTGAAGCTTTCTTT.